The clone carrying this T cell receptor beta chain turned up a few times. Antigen unknown. No fewer than two post-ART and no fewer than one pre-ART PBMC samples existed for each donor. Samples were assayed with immunoSEQ v3.0 at survey level. Some clones are missing from TCRdb's copy, which holds only in-frame ones; the method was immunoSEQ multiplex PCR. The table lists nearly 11,000 clones, approximately 76% of them singletons. The data derive from a study of long-term antiretroviral therapy in people with HIV. Study background: There is a gap of about a decade between the earliest samples and the later 2015 immediate-ART recommendation. Study conclusions and caveats: Diversity rose after ART but stayed below transplant donor controls. In HIV, the repertoires covered a tighter span of CDR3 lengths than in controls.

Trimming removed 5 bases from V and 4 bases from J; junction bases left unmatched: 14. Germline V gene sequence: CDR1 MDHEN, CDR2 SYDVKM. The CDR3 sequence is 17 residues long. This sequence joins TRBV28 and TRBJ1-2, with 9 nucleotides matching TRBD1. The material sequenced was unsorted PBMCs, taken at the start of antiretroviral therapy, before treatment. This sequence was found in a man in his thirties or forties with HIV. The CDR3 DNA reads as TGTGCCAGCAGTGGAACGGGACAGGGTATCCCCCTCTATGGCTACACCTTC. It encodes CASSGTGQGIPLYGYTF.